A single sample is the source of the 31 T cell receptor beta chains below, sequenced in a study of blood T cell repertoires in COVID-19. Generated by immunoSEQ multiplex PCR, the TCRdb table keeps only in-frame clones and is missing some. The table has about 270,000 clones, approximately 80% seen once. Sequencing was done on a sample of peripheral blood. The receptors here all came from a woman aged 50 to 60 with active or convalescent COVID-19.

V is TRBV11-2 and J is TRBJ2-1; 11 nucleotides line up with TRBD1. CDR1 is SGHAT, CDR2 FQNNGV, per germline. V shed 5 bases and J 3 bases; nucleotides not matched to a gene: 6. The CDR3 is 16 amino acids. The CDR3 loop reads CASSPIGTGGYNEQFF. In DNA, the CDR3 is TGTGCCAGCAGCCCGATCGGGACAGGGGGCTACAATGAGCAGTTCTTC.

The rearrangement links TRBV7-2 to TRBJ2-7, with 7 bases that match TRBD1. Per germline, CDR1 SGHTA and CDR2 FQGNSA. This CDR3 is built from 12 residues. J was trimmed by 5 bases and V by 5 bases; bases with no gene match: 3. The CDR3 region is CASSVQGDEQYF. The DNA of the CDR3 is TGTGCCAGCAGCGTCCAGGGGGACGAGCAGTACTTC.

V gene TRBV9 combines with J gene TRBJ1-1; perhaps TRBD1 as D (6 bases). Trimming took 3 bases from V and 4 from J, leaving 16 bases between them. The CDR3 spans 15 residues. The germline V gene encodes CDR1 SGDLS and CDR2 YYNGEE. CDR3 sequence reads: CASSANTGLGTEAFF. The CDR3 DNA sequence: TGTGCCAGCAGCGCGAATACAGGGTTGGGCACTGAAGCTTTCTTT.

This chain joins TRBV19 and TRBJ1-2; TRBD1 is a possible D gene (6 bases). Trimming removed 4 bases at V and 8 bases at J, with 20 bases between. CDR3 size: 15 residues. The germline V gene encodes CDR1 LNHDA and CDR2 SQIVND (reference sequence). The CDR3 coding sequence is TGTGCCAGTAGTACTGTGAGGAACAGGGTTCGGGGCTACACCTTC. It yields the protein CASSTVRNRVRGYTF.

The genes are TRBV6-5 and TRBJ2-7; the match to TRBD1 covers 7 bases. Trimming at V came to 11 bases and at J to 0 bases, leaving 7 bases not matched to a gene. Looked up from germline, CDR1 is MNHEY and CDR2 is SVGAGI. The CDR3 length is 13 residues. CDR3: CAGARGISYEQYF. CDR3 bases: TGTGCCGGCGCCAGGGGGATCTCCTACGAGCAGTACTTC.

The chain carries TRBV24-1 and TRBJ2-5; D is possibly TRBD2 (5 bases). The CDR3 has 16 residues. Between the trimmed V and J ends, which lost 4 bases and 2 bases, there was a span of 16 bases. Germline V gene data show CDR1 as KGHDR and CDR2 as SFDVKD. The CDR3 bases are TGTGCCACCAGTGACCCTGGCGGAGGCCGACAAGAGACCCAGTACTTC. Translating it yields CATSDPGGGRQETQYF.

The V call is TRBV19, the J call TRBJ2-2; D is possibly TRBD2 (5 bases). With 4 bases removed from V and 0 bases from J, the gap between germline ends came to 6 bases. Per the germline V gene, CDR1 is LNHDA and CDR2 is SQIVND (reference sequence). This CDR3 is 14 amino acids long. The CDR3 DNA follows: TGTGCCAGTAGTACGGGAACGAACACCGGGGAGCTGTTTTTT. Translating it yields CASSTGTNTGELFF.

This clone was detected only once. CDR3: CASSEGTGRLEQYF. The CDR3, as DNA: TGCGCCAGCAGCGAAGGGACAGGGCGCCTCGAGCAGTACTTC. J is TRBJ2-7 and V is TRBV5-1; 9 bases agree with TRBD1. J lost 6 bases, V lost 4 bases, and 8 bases had no gene match. CDR3 length: 14 amino acids. The germline V gene has CDR1 SGHRS and CDR2 YFSETQ.

The chain links TRBV18 to TRBJ1-2, with 8 bases fitting TRBD1. CDR3 length: 16 amino acids. V gave up 3 bases and J gave up 4 bases; unmatched junction bases: 10. The germline V gene has CDR1 KGHSH and CDR2 LQKENI. CDR3: CASSPGDRGRGYGYTF. The CDR3, as DNA: TGTGCCAGCTCACCGGGTGACAGGGGTCGAGGCTATGGCTACACCTTC.

The count of this clone is one. The chain recombines TRBV11-3 with TRBJ2-2; 8 bases are shared with TRBD1. J gave up 4 bases and V 8 bases, and 3 bases lay outside the gene matches. Germline CDR1 SGHNT, CDR2 YENEEA. The length of the CDR3 is 13 residues. The CDR3 sequence is CASGGQGTGELFF. The DNA for the CDR3 is TGTGCCAGCGGTGGACAGGGCACCGGGGAGCTGTTTTTT.

The chain has TRBV5-4 and TRBJ2-3; weak D call: TRBD2 (6 bases). V gave up 1 base and J gave up 4 bases, with 7 bases separating them. Germline CDR1 and CDR2: SGHNT and YYREEE (reference sequence). This CDR3 is built from 13 residues. The CDR3 coding sequence is TGTGCCAGCAGCTTGCGGGAGTCAGATACGCAGTATTTT. It yields the protein CASSLRESDTQYF.

The chain is built from TRBV19 and TRBJ2-1; possible D gene TRBD2, 6 bases. The CDR3 covers 15 residues. V was cut by 2 bases and J by 5 bases, with 13 bases left in between. Germline V gives CDR1 LNHDA, CDR2 SQIVND (reference sequence). The CDR3 protein is CASSIRGTLNNEQFF. The CDR3 DNA is TGTGCCAGTAGTATAAGAGGGACTCTAAACAATGAGCAGTTCTTC.

As to this clone: Other DNA sequences in this specimen translate into the identical CDR3. The chain combines TRBV12-3 or TRBV12-4 with TRBJ1-6, with D hard to call. V was cut by 6 bases and J by 9 bases, with 9 bases left in between. The CDR3 totals 12 residues. The chain's CDR3 is CASSLPGSPLHF. CDR3 bases: TGTGCCAGCAGCCTTCCAGGTTCACCCCTCCACTTT.

The V and J genes are TRBV11-2 and TRBJ1-1; 11 bases fit TRBD1. V was pared by 4 bases and J by 8 bases, with 6 bases of the junction left unmatched. CDR1 and CDR2 from the germline V gene are SGHAT and FQNNGV. This CDR3 is built from 14 residues. The CDR3 coding sequence is TGTGCCAGCAGCTCCCAGGGACAGGGGGTCGAAGCTTTCTTT. This codes for CASSSQGQGVEAFF.

The chain has TRBV2 and TRBJ2-1; 11 bases are a match to TRBD2. Germline CDR1 reads SNHLY; CDR2 reads FYNNEI. V dropped 1 base and J dropped 0; count of bases not matched to a gene: 2. This CDR3 is 17 amino acids long. The CDR3 sequence is CASSEVTSGISYNEQFF. CDR3 sequence (DNA): TGTGCCAGCAGTGAAGTGACTAGCGGGATCTCCTACAATGAGCAGTTCTTC.

This clone showed up just a few times. CDR3 coding DNA: TGTGCCAGCTCGGACAGGGGTGACTCGAGGAATTCACCCCTCCACTTT. Residues: CASSDRGDSRNSPLHF. The rearrangement joins TRBV18 to TRBJ1-6, with 9 bases identical to TRBD1. This CDR3 has 16 amino acids. Germline loops: CDR1 KGHSH, CDR2 LQKENI. V trimming: 6 bases; J trimming: 7 bases; junction bases outside the gene matches: 10.

This clone came up a few times. The CDR3 reads CATSTTGSPNEKLFF. DNA for the CDR3: TGTGCCACCAGCACGACCGGGTCCCCTAATGAAAAACTGTTTTTT. The chain is built from TRBV15 and TRBJ1-4; D is unclear. This CDR3 has 15 residues. V was shortened by 4 bases and J by 3 bases, with 12 bases between the two germline ends. The V gene's germline CDR1 is LNHNV and CDR2 YYDKDF (reference sequence).

The J gene is TRBJ1-2, the V gene TRBV28; TRBD1 aligns across 7 bases. J gave up 2 bases and V 7 bases, and 10 bases lay outside the gene matches. CDR1 and CDR2 from the germline V gene are MDHEN and SYDVKM. CDR3 length equals 15 residues. For the CDR3, the DNA is TGTGCCAGCAATGATGTTGACAGGGCGAACTATGGCTACACCTTC. This sequence encodes CASNDVDRANYGYTF.

The chain uses TRBV10-2 and TRBJ2-2; D is unclear. The ends were cut back, 6 bases at V and 5 bases at J, with 4 bases in the middle. CDR3 length: 11 amino acids. Germline values: CDR1 WSHSY, CDR2 SAAADI. CDR3 sequence reads: CASRLTGELFF. CDR3 coding DNA: TGCGCCAGCAGACTAACCGGGGAGCTGTTTTTT.

V is TRBV5-4 and J is TRBJ2-7; 8 bases align to TRBD1. V gave up 3 bases and J gave up 3 bases; unmatched junction bases: 5. This CDR3 comprises 14 residues. Germline V lookup: CDR1 SGHNT, CDR2 YYREEE (reference sequence). CDR3 residues: CASSSAGQGYEQYF. The CDR3 DNA is TGTGCCAGCAGCTCGGCAGGACAGGGCTACGAGCAGTACTTC.

The V gene is TRBV9, the J gene TRBJ1-2, with a weak D call TRBD1 (6 bases). The ends were cut back, 4 bases at V and 4 bases at J, with 20 bases in the middle. CDR1 SGDLS and CDR2 YYNGEE come from the germline V gene. The CDR3 has 16 amino acids. For the CDR3, the DNA is TGTGCCAGCAGCCTCCTCGGGGGGGGCCAATCCTATGGCTACACCTTC. Amino acid sequence: CASSLLGGGQSYGYTF.

For the CDR3, the DNA is TGTGCCAGCAGCCTAGGACAGAGCTCCTACGAGCAGTACTTC. Translated, it gives CASSLGQSSYEQYF. The chain employs TRBV3-1 (or the pseudogene TRBV3-2) and TRBJ2-7; possible D gene TRBD1, 6 bases. Germline values: CDR1 LGHDT, CDR2 YNNKEL (reference sequence). The CDR3 length is 14 residues. V was pared by 4 bases and J by 0 bases, with 10 bases between.

In its sample, this clone was seen once. The V gene is TRBV29-1, the J gene TRBJ2-2; tentatively, D is TRBD2 (6 bases). The CDR3 consists of 14 residues. V was trimmed by 4 bases and J by 5 bases, leaving 14 bases between them. CDR1 SQVTM and CDR2 ANQGSEA come from the germline V gene. DNA for the CDR3: TGCAGCGTTGTTGAGGATGGGAGGACCGGGGAGCTGTTTTTT. This encodes CSVVEDGRTGELFF.

The gene calls are TRBV11-3 and TRBJ2-1; 7 bases match TRBD1. This CDR3 is 17 amino acids long. Germline V gene sequence: CDR1 SGHNT, CDR2 YENEEA. Trimming took 4 bases from V and 6 from J; bases not matched to a gene: 15. The CDR3 DNA reads as TGTGCCAGCAGCTCAGGTGAGGGACAGAGAGCATCCAATGAGCAGTTCTTC. Protein product: CASSSGEGQRASNEQFF.

The chain carries TRBV6-5 and TRBJ1-1; no reliable D call. Germline CDR1 is MNHEY and CDR2 is SVGAGI. The CDR3 has 15 residues. V lost 0 bases, J lost 1 base, and 9 bases lay in between. The CDR3 protein is CASSYSRAENTEAFF. The CDR3 nucleotides read TGTGCCAGCAGTTACTCGAGGGCAGAGAACACTGAAGCTTTCTTT.

The chain links TRBV9 to TRBJ2-7; no definite D call. This CDR3 has 13 amino acids. Germline CDR1 reads SGDLS; CDR2 reads YYNGEE. With 0 bases removed from V and 2 bases from J, the gap between germline ends came to 6 bases. CDR3 bases: TGTGCCAGCAGCGTAGACCCAGCCTACGAGCAGTACTTC. It codes for CASSVDPAYEQYF.

This clone was picked up many times. The chain employs TRBV5-1 and TRBJ2-3; perhaps TRBD2 as D (6 bases). The CDR3 has 15 residues. The germline CDR1 and CDR2 sequences are SGHRS and YFSETQ. Trimming took 0 bases from V and 2 from J, leaving 10 bases between them. The DNA of the CDR3 is TGCGCCAGCAGCTTGGCCGCGGGACTCACAGATACGCAGTATTTT. This codes for CASSLAAGLTDTQYF.

The chain carries TRBV5-6 and TRBJ1-2; TRBD1 agrees at 9 bases. From germline, CDR1 is SGHDT and CDR2 YYEEEE. This CDR3 spans 14 amino acids. V shed 0 bases and J 8 bases; nucleotides not matched to a gene: 5. The chain's CDR3 is CASSLAGTGLGYTF. The CDR3 bases are TGTGCCAGCAGCTTGGCCGGGACAGGGTTGGGCTACACCTTC.

Written as DNA, the CDR3 is TGTGCCAGCAGTTACGGAGGGGCCGGCTACACCTTC. This translates into CASSYGGAGYTF. This sequence joins TRBV6-2 or TRBV6-3 and TRBJ1-2; D is possibly TRBD1 (5 bases). V was shortened by 2 bases and J by 8 bases, with 9 bases between the two germline ends. The CDR3 consists of 12 residues. Germline V CDR1 and CDR2: MNHEY, SVGEGT.

The chain uses TRBV5-5 and TRBJ2-7; 10 bases are shared with TRBD2. V shed 4 bases, J shed 3 bases, and the junction held 10 bases outside the gene matches. The CDR3 totals 16 residues. Germline CDR1 reads SGHKS; CDR2 reads YYEKEE (reference sequence). CDR3 sequence: CASSLAGTSDRYEQYF. CDR3 nucleotide sequence: TGTGCCAGCAGCCTAGCCGGGACTAGCGATCGCTACGAGCAGTACTTC.

The chain couples TRBV15 to TRBJ1-2, with D uncertain. V shed 7 bases and J shed 0 bases, with 15 bases lying between them. CDR1 and CDR2 (germline): LNHNV, YYDKDF (reference sequence). The CDR3 spans 15 residues. CDR3 protein: CATTVGRGSNYGYTF. Here the CDR3 DNA reads TGTGCCACCACCGTTGGACGGGGATCTAACTATGGCTACACCTTC.